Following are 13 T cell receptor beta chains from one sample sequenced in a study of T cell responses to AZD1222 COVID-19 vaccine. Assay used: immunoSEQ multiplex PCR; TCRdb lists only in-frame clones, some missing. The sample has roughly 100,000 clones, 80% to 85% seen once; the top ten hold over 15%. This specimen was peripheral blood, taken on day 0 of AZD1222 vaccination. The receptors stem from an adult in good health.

CDR3 nucleotides: TGTGCCAGCAGTTACCGGAGCAATCAGCCCCAGCATTTT. Protein: CASSYRSNQPQHF. This chain joins TRBV6-6 and TRBJ1-5; no clear D gene. The germline gives CDR1 MNHNY, CDR2 SVGAGI (reference sequence). Trimming left V 2 bases short and J 1 base short, with 3 bases between. This CDR3 has 13 amino acids.

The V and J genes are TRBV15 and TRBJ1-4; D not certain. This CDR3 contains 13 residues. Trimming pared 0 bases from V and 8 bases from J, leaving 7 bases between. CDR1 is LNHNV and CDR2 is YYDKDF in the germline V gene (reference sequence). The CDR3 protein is CATSRDLQEKLFF. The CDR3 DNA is TGTGCCACCAGCAGAGATCTCCAGGAAAAACTGTTTTTT.

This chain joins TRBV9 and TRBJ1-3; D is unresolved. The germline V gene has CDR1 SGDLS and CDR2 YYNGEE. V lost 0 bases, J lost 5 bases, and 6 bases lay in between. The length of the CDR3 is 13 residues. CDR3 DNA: TGTGCCAGCAGCGTAGGAAGCAGAAACACCATATATTTT. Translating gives CASSVGSRNTIYF. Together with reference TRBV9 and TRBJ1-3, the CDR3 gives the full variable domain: DSGVTQTPKHLITATGQRVTLRCSPRSGDLSVYWYQQSLDQGLQFLIQYYNGEERAKGNILERFSAQQFPDLHSELNLSSLELGDSALYFCASSVGSRNTIYFGEGSWLTVV.

The chain's CDR3 is CASSVQGGTNYGYTF. The CDR3, as DNA: TGTGCCAGCAGCGTACAGGGGGGGACCAACTATGGCTACACCTTC. This chain links TRBV7-2 with TRBJ1-2, with 8 bases fitting TRBD1. J gave up 2 bases and V 5 bases, and 7 bases lay outside the gene matches. This CDR3 contains 15 residues. CDR1 is SGHTA and CDR2 is FQGNSA in the germline V gene.

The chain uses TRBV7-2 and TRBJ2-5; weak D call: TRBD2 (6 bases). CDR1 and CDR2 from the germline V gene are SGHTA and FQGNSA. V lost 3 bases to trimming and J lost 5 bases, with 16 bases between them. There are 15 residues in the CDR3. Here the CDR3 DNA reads TGTGCCAGCAGCTTTATTGCGGGACCCCGGGAGACCCAGTACTTC. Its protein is CASSFIAGPRETQYF.

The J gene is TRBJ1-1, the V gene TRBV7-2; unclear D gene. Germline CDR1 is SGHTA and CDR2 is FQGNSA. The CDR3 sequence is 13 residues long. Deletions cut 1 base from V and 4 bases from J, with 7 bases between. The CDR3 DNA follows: TGTGCCAGCAGCTTAGATCTCCTCACTGAAGCTTTCTTT. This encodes CASSLDLLTEAFF.

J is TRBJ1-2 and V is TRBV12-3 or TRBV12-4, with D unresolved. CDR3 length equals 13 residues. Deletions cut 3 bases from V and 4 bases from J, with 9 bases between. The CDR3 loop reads CASSFGSGYGYTF. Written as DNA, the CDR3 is TGTGCCAGCAGTTTTGGTAGTGGCTATGGCTACACCTTC.

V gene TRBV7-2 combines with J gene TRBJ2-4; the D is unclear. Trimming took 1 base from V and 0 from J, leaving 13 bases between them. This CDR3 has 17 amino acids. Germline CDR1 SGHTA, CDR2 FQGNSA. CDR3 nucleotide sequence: TGTGCCAGCAGCTTAGATCGTGGCAGACTAGCCAAAAACATTCAGTACTTC. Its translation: CASSLDRGRLAKNIQYF. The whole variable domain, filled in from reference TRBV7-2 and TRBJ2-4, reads GAGVSQSPSNKVTEKGKDVELRCDPISGHTALYWYRQSLGQGLEFLIYFQGNSAPDKSGLPSDRFSAERTGGSVSTLTIQRTQQEDSAVYLCASSLDRGRLAKNIQYFGAGTRLSVL.

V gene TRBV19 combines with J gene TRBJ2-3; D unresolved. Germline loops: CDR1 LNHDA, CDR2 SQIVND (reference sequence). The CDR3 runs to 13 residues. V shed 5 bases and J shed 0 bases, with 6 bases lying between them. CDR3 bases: TGTGCCAGTAGTCGGCAAAGCACAGATACGCAGTATTTT. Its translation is CASSRQSTDTQYF.

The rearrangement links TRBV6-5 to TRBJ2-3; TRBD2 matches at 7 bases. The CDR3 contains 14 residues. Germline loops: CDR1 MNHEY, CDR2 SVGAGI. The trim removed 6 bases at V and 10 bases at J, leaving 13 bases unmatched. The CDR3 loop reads CASSHPAGGRAQYF. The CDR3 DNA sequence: TGTGCCAGCAGCCACCCGGCCGGGGGGAGGGCGCAGTATTTT.

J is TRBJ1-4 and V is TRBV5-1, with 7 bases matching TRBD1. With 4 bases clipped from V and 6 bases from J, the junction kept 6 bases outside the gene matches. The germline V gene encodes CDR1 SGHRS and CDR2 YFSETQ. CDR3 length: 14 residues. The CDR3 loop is CASSPDRSHEKLFF. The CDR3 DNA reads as TGCGCCAGCAGCCCGGACAGGAGCCATGAAAAACTGTTTTTT.

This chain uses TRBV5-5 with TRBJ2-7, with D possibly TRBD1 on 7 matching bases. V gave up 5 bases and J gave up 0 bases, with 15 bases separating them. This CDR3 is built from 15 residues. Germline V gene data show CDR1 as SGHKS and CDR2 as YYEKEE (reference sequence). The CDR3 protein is CASSQGGDTSYEQYV. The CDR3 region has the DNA TGTGCCAGCAGTCAGGGGGGAGATACCTCCTACGAGCAGTACGTC.

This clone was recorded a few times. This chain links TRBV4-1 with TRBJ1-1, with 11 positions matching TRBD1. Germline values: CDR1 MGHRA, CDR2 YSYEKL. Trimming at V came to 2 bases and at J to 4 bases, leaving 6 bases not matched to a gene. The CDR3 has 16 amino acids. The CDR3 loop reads CASSQNTGTGGTEAFF. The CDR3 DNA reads TGCGCCAGCAGCCAAAACACCGGGACAGGGGGCACTGAAGCTTTCTTT.